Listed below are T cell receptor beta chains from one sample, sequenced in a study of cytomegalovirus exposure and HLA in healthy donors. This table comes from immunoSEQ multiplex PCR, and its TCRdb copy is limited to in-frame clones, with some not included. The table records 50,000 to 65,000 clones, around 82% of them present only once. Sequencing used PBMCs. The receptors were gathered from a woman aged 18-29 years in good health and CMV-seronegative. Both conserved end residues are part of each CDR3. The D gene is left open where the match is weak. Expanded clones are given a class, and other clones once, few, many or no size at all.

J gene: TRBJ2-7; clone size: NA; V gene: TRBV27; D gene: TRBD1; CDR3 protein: CASSSPEQGISYEQYF; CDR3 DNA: TGTGCCAGCAGTTCCCCCGAACAGGGGATTAGTTACGAGCAGTACTTC
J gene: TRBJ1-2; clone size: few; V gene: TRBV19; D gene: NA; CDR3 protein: CASSRGQTGGYTF; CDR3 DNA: TGTGCCAGTAGTCGAGGACAAACGGGTGGCTACACCTTC
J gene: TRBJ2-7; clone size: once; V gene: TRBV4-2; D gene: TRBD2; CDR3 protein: CASSQVAGGYYEQYF; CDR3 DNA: TGTGCCAGCAGCCAAGTGGCGGGAGGGTACTACGAGCAGTACTTC
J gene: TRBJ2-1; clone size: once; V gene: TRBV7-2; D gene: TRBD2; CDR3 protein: CASSPSYGLAGTYNEQFF; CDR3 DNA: TGTGCCAGCAGCCCCTCCTACGGACTAGCGGGAACCTACAATGAGCAGTTCTTC
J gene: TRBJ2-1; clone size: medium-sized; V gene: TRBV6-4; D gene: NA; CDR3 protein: CASSSGSYNEQFF; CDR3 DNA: TGTGCCAGCAGTAGCGGCTCCTACAATGAGCAGTTCTTC
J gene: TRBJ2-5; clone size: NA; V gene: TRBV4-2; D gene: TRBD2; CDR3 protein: CASSQVGVSGSRQETQYF; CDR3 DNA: TGTGCCAGCAGCCAAGTCGGGGTTAGCGGGAGTAGGCAAGAGACCCAGTACTTC
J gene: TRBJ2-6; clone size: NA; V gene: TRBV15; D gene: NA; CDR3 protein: CATSRDRVPGTESSGANVLTF; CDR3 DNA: TGTGCCACCAGCAGAGATCGGGTCCCCGGGACTGAGAGCTCTGGGGCCAACGTCCTGACTTTC
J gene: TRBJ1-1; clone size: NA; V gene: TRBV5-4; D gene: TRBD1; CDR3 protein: CASSSAPQGAKTEAFF; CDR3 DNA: TGTGCCAGCAGCTCGGCGCCACAGGGGGCGAAAACTGAAGCTTTCTTT
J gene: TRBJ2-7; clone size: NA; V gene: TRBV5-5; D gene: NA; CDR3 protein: CASSLDRLSRYEQYF; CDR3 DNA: TGTGCCAGCAGCTTGGACAGGTTGTCCAGGTACGAGCAGTACTTC
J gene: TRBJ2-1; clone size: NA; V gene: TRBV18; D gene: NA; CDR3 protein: CASSPSRDNEQFF; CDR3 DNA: TGTGCCAGCTCACCATCCCGGGACAATGAGCAGTTCTTC
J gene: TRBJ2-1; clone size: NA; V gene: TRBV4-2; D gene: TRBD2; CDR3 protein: CASRAEWGLAANNEQFF; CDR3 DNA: TGTGCCAGCAGGGCCGAGTGGGGACTAGCGGCAAACAATGAGCAGTTCTTC
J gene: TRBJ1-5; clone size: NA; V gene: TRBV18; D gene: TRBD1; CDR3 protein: CASSPPEGQGASGQPQHF; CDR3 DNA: TGTGCCAGCTCACCACCGGAGGGACAGGGGGCTTCCGGACAGCCCCAGCATTTT
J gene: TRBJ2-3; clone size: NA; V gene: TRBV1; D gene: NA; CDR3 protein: CTTSCSGRGGTDTQYF; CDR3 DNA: TGCACCACCTCTTGCAGCGGGAGGGGCGGCACAGATACGCAGTATTTT
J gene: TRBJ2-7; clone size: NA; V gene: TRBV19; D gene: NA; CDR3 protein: CASNNQGIGEQYF; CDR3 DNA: TGTGCCAGTAATAACCAGGGCATAGGTGAGCAGTACTTC
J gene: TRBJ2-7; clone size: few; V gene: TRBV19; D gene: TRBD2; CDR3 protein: CASTRGGPGASGIGSYEQYF; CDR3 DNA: TGTGCCAGTACCCGCGGAGGCCCGGGGGCTAGCGGGATCGGGTCCTACGAGCAGTACTTC
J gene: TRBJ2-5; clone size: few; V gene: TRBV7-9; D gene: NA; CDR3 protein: CASRPTEETQYF; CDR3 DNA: TGTGCCAGCAGGCCTACCGAAGAGACCCAGTACTTC
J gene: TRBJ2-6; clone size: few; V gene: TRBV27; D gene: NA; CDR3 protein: CASSLSGANGLTF; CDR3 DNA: TGTGCCAGCAGCCTATCTGGGGCCAACGGCCTGACTTTC
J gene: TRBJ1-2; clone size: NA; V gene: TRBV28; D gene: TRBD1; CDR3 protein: CASSSTGGYYGYTF; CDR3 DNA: TGTGCCAGCAGCTCGACAGGGGGTTATTATGGCTACACCTTC
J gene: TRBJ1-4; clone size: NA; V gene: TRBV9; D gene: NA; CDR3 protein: CASSATSLNEKLFF; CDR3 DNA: TGTGCCAGCAGCGCGACAAGTTTAAATGAAAAACTGTTTTTT
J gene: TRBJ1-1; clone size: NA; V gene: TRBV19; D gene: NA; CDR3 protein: CASRSLREYTEAFF; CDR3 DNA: TGTGCCAGTAGATCCCTCCGGGAGTACACTGAAGCTTTCTTT
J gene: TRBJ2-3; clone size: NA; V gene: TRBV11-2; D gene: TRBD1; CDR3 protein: CASSLDRASTDTQYF; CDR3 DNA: TGTGCCAGCAGCTTGGACAGGGCTAGCACAGATACGCAGTATTTT
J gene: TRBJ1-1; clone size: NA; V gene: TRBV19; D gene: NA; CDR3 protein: CASSTRGRGTEKAEAFF; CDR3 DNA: TGTGCCAGTAGTACCCGGGGCAGGGGCACGGAAAAGGCTGAAGCTTTCTTT
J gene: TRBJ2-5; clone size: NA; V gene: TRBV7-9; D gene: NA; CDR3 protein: CASSLDATRGETQYF; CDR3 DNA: TGTGCCAGCAGCTTAGATGCGACTAGGGGCGAGACCCAGTACTTC
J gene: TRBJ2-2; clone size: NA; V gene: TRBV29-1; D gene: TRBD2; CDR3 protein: CSVDAKTSGRVIGELFF; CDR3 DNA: TGCAGCGTTGATGCCAAGACTAGCGGGAGGGTTATTGGGGAGCTGTTTTTT
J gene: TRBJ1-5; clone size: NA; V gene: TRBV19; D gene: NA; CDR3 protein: CASSTAAGNQPQHF; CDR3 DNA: TGTGCCAGTAGTACCGCCGCGGGAAATCAGCCCCAGCATTTT
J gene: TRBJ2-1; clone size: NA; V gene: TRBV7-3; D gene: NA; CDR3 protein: CASSSTSYDEQFF; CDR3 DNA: TGTGCCAGCAGCTCGACTAGTTACGATGAGCAGTTCTTC
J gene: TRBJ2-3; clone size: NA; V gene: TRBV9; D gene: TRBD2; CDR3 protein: CASSARTSGTTDTQYF; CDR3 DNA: TGTGCCAGCAGCGCCAGGACTAGCGGAACCACAGATACGCAGTATTTT